The rows below give T cell receptor beta chains drawn from one sample of a study of CD8+CD57+ T cells in acquired aplastic anemia. From the reads, TCRdb called clonotypes with MiXCR, one entry per CDR3 protein. Among just over 400,000 distinct CDR3 sequences listed, about 70% were seen once. The sequencing sample was made of sorted CD4+, CD8+, or CD8+CD57+ T cells (not recorded which) from PBMCs. These receptors originate from a human donor in good health, serving as a control. Each CDR3 is given with its conserved first and last residue. The D gene is left open where the match is weak. Expanded clones are given a class, and other clones once, few, many or no size at all.

d_call | clone_size | j_call | v_call | cdr3_nt | cdr3_aa
- | - | TRBJ1-6 | TRBV12-3/TRBV12-4 | TGTGCCAGCAGCTTAGTAGGGTCCTATAATTCACCCCTCCACTTT | CASSLVGSYNSPLHF
- | - | TRBJ2-7 | TRBV20-1 | TGCAGTGCCACTACGGGGGAGGCCGGCGAGCAGTACTTC | CSATTGEAGEQYF
- | - | TRBJ2-7 | TRBV7-2 | - | CASREYTEAFFGYF
- | - | TRBJ2-7 | TRBV7-3 | TGTGCCAGCAGCTTAGGCTCAGGGCGGGGAGGCTACGAGCAGTACTTC | CASSLGSGRGGYEQYF
- | - | TRBJ1-6 | TRBV9 | TGTGCCAGCAGTAAGTCGCATTCAGGGGCCAACGCCCCCCTCCACTTT | CASSKSHSGANAPLHF
- | once | TRBJ2-1 | TRBV9 | TGTGCCAGCAGCGTCCGCAGCTACGGCTCCTACAATGAGCAGTTCTTC | CASSVRSYGSYNEQFF
- | many | TRBJ1-2 | TRBV7-2 | TGTGCCAGCAGCTTGCGTCCCCTTGGGGACTACACCTTC | CASSLRPLGDYTF
- | - | TRBJ1-2 | TRBV29-1 | TGCAGCGTTGAGAAGGGATGTGATTACACCTTC | CSVEKGCDYTF
- | - | TRBJ1-2 | TRBV19 | TGTGCCAGTAGACCCTCGGCAGGTAGGGCTCGCAACTATGGCTACACCTTC | CASRPSAGRARNYGYTF
- | - | TRBJ2-7 | TRBV7-2 | TGTGCCAGCAGCGGCGGTTTTGGGCGAGCCTACGAGCAGTACTTC | CASSGGFGRAYEQYF
- | many | TRBJ1-1 | TRBV7-7 | TGTGCTAGCAGCTTAGTGGAGAACACTGAAGCTTTCTTT | CASSLVENTEAFF
- | many | TRBJ1-1 | TRBV9 | TGTGCCAGCAGCGTAGGTCCAGGTCTGAACACTGAAGCTTTCTTT | CASSVGPGLNTEAFF
TRBD1 | - | TRBJ1-5 | TRBV6-6 | TGTGCCACCACGCGGACAGGGGGTCAGCCCCAGCATTTT | CATTRTGGQPQHF
- | - | TRBJ2-3 | TRBV5-1 | TGCGCCAGCAGCTCGCGGCGGTCCTGGGATACGCAGTATTTT | CASSSRRSWDTQYF
TRBD1 | few | TRBJ1-2 | TRBV10-3 | TGTGCCATCAGCGTTACAGGGGGCGGCCGAGATGGCTACACCTTC | CAISVTGGGRDGYTF
- | - | TRBJ1-1 | TRBV7-9 | TGTGCCAGCAGCTTAGTCTGGCGGCTAATGAAAAACTGTTTT | CASSLVWRLMKNCF
- | few | TRBJ1-1 | TRBV10-3 | TGTGCCAGCAGCATATCCGGACAGCACGGCACTGAAGCTTTCTTT | CASSISGQHGTEAFF
- | - | TRBJ2-7 | TRBV19 | TGTGCCAGTAGGAGGGATAAACTCCCAGAGGCCCAGTACTTC | CASRRDKLPEAQYF
TRBD1 | many | TRBJ1-6 | TRBV7-2 | TGTGCCAGCAGCCCAGGACAGGGTATTTATAATTCACCCCTCCACTTT | CASSPGQGIYNSPLHF
- | - | TRBJ2-7 | TRBV20-1 | TGCAGTGCTAGTCTCTCGGCACACTCCTACGAGCAGTACTTC | CSASLSAHSYEQYF
- | - | TRBJ2-3 | TRBV19 | TGTGCCAGTAGTCCCCACAGGGACACGGGTACGCAGTATTTT | CASSPHRDTGTQYF
- | many | TRBJ1-6 | TRBV7-9 | TGTGCCAGCAGCCCAACCGGGACGGATAATTCACCCCTCCACTTT | CASSPTGTDNSPLHF
- | few | TRBJ2-4 | TRBV20-1 | TGCAGTGCTTCAAGCCAGTCACAGCTCGGCATTCAGTACTTC | CSASSQSQLGIQYF
- | once | TRBJ2-7 | TRBV9 | TGTGCCAGCAGCGTAGGGGCGGCTTACGAGCAGTACTTC | CASSVGAAYEQYF
- | - | TRBJ1-2 | TRBV5-1 | TGTGCCAGCAGACCCACCCTACTCTTAGCCTACACCTTC | CASRPTLLLAYTF
- | few | TRBJ1-4 | TRBV10-3 | TGTGCCATCAGGGGGACGGCAGAAAAACTGTTTTTT | CAIRGTAEKLFF
- | - | TRBJ2-7 | TRBV29-1 | TGCAGCGTTGGAGGAACGGGGGCCGGGGGCACCTACGAGCAGTACTTC | CSVGGTGAGGTYEQYF
TRBD2 | - | TRBJ2-2 | TRBV12-3/TRBV12-4 | TGTGCCAGCAGTCCACCGGGAGGCAGTACCGGGGAGCTGTTTTTT | CASSPPGGSTGELFF
- | - | TRBJ2-1 | TRBV7-8 | TGTGCCAGCAGCCTAGGGGGACCCTATATTGAGCAGTTCTTC | CASSLGGPYIEQFF
TRBD1 | - | TRBJ1-1 | TRBV5-1 | TGCGCCAGCAGCATTGGACAGGGAAGGATGAACACTGAAGCTTTCTTT | CASSIGQGRMNTEAFF
TRBD2 | few | TRBJ2-7 | TRBV12-3/TRBV12-4 | TGTGCCAGCAGTTCTCGGACTAGCGGGACCTACGAGCAGTACTTC | CASSSRTSGTYEQYF
TRBD1 | - | TRBJ1-6 | TRBV7-9 | TGTGCCAGCAGCTTTGACTCCAGGGGGCCGGCCCTCCACTTT | CASSFDSRGPALHF
- | - | TRBJ2-7 | TRBV5-5 | TGTGCCAGCAGCTTGAGCCACAAGCAGTACTTC | CASSLSHKQYF
- | once | TRBJ2-1 | TRBV5-4 | TGTGCCAGCAGCTTTCTGACGTATGAGCAGTTCTTC | CASSFLTYEQFF
- | - | TRBJ2-7 | TRBV9 | TGTGCCAGCAGCCAAGATGGGGAAGAGACCGTGCTTTACTTC | CASSQDGEETVLYF
TRBD1 | - | TRBJ2-7 | TRBV29-1 | TGCAGCGGCAGTTCCGGGACAGGGTATCCCTACGAGCAGTACTTC | CSGSSGTGYPYEQYF
- | - | TRBJ2-5 | TRBV5-6 | TGCGCCAGCAGAATGGACGGGGAAGAGACCCAGTACTTC | CASRMDGEETQYF
- | - | TRBJ2-1 | TRBV7-8 | TGCGCCAGCAGCTTCAGGGGGAGGGACAATGAGGAGTTCTTC | CASSFRGRDNEEFF
- | many | TRBJ1-2 | TRBV28 | TGTGCCAGCGGGATCTCACCGCTTACCTTC | CASGISPLTF
- | - | TRBJ2-5 | TRBV7-9 | TGTGCCAGCAGCATATTGCGGGTCGAGCAGTTCTTCAGGCAGTACTTC | CASSILRVEQFFRQYF
TRBD1 | few | TRBJ1-1 | TRBV18 | TGTGCCAGCTCACCACCAGTCAGGGATCAGGGGGTAGCTTTCTTT | CASSPPVRDQGVAFF
- | many | TRBJ2-7 | TRBV10-3 | TGTGCCATCAGTGGACATTTGGAACTGGCCTACGAGCAGTACTTC | CAISGHLELAYEQYF
- | once | TRBJ2-5 | TRBV5-6 | TGTGCCAGCAGCGACACGAACGGGGAGGCCCAGTACTTC | CASSDTNGEAQYF
TRBD1 | - | TRBJ1-2 | TRBV12-3/TRBV12-4 | TGTGCCAGCAGTCACAGGGGGGCCTTGGATGGCTACACCTTC | CASSHRGALDGYTF
TRBD2 | - | TRBJ2-1 | TRBV19 | TGTGCCAGTAGTAGCACGGGGGGGCCATTTGAGCAGTTCTTC | CASSSTGGPFEQFF
- | - | TRBJ2-3 | TRBV20-1 | TGCAGTGCTGGGCGATTCGGGACCGTTACAGATACGCAGTATTTT | CSAGRFGTVTDTQYF
- | - | TRBJ2-1 | TRBV2 | TGTGCCAGCAGCGAAGGGTCGGCAGGGGAGACTTTGAACTATTTC | CASSEGSAGETLNYF
- | many | TRBJ1-1 | TRBV2 | TGTGCCAGCAGCGAGAGAGGAAACACTGAAGCTTTCTTT | CASSERGNTEAFF
TRBD1 | - | TRBJ1-2 | TRBV7-9 | TGTGCCAGCAGCCACACGGTGGGACAGGGCCCAGGCCAGGGCTACACCTTC | CASSHTVGQGPGQGYTF